This is a list of T cell receptor beta chains from one sample in a study of T cell repertoires in cytomegalovirus infection. TCRdb recomputed calls from the reads with MiXCR, one row per CDR3 protein. Here the sample spans 400,000 to 600,000 distinct CDR3 sequences, under 55% being singletons. Their recognized antigens are unknown. The specimen was cultured PBMCs, collected from culture after CMV antigen stimulation. These TCRs come from a human donor in good health (CMV status not recorded). Some clones in this sample may be carry-over from other donors' samples. The CDR3 runs from the conserved cysteine through the conserved F or W. Fields, in order: D gene, V gene, J gene, clone size, CDR3 DNA, CDR3 protein. The D gene is left open where the match is weak. Size is stated for part of the rows, as once, few or many counts, or as a class when the clone is expanded.

d_gene: -
v_gene: TRBV20-1
j_gene: TRBJ2-3
abundance: -
CDR3nt: TGCAGTCTTCGACGCGCAGATACGCAGTATTTT
CDR3aa: CSLRRADTQYF

d_gene: TRBD1
v_gene: TRBV2
j_gene: TRBJ2-5
abundance: -
CDR3nt: TGTGCCAGCACCCTTTCGGGACAGGGCGCAGAGACCCAGTACTTC
CDR3aa: CASTLSGQGAETQYF

d_gene: -
v_gene: TRBV19
j_gene: TRBJ2-2
abundance: once
CDR3nt: TGTGCCAGTACCCCGACAGCGACCGGGGAGCTGTTTTTT
CDR3aa: CASTPTATGELFF

d_gene: -
v_gene: TRBV6-6
j_gene: TRBJ1-4
abundance: -
CDR3nt: TGTGCCAGCAGTTACGGGCAGGGTGAAAAACTGTTTTTT
CDR3aa: CASSYGQGEKLFF

d_gene: TRBD1
v_gene: TRBV7-2
j_gene: TRBJ1-5
abundance: many
CDR3nt: TGTGCCAGCAGCTTAGTTGGCAGGGGGCAGCAGCCCCAGCATTTT
CDR3aa: CASSLVGRGQQPQHF

d_gene: -
v_gene: TRBV11-1
j_gene: TRBJ2-7
abundance: -
CDR3nt: TGTGCCAGCAGCTTTTTGGTGGGAAGTTCGTACCCTTACAAGCAGTACTTC
CDR3aa: CASSFLVGSSYPYKQYF

d_gene: TRBD1
v_gene: TRBV27
j_gene: TRBJ2-7
abundance: -
CDR3nt: TGTGCCAGCAGTCACAGGGGCTGGGGGTACGAGCAGTACTTC
CDR3aa: CASSHRGWGYEQYF

d_gene: TRBD2
v_gene: TRBV20-1
j_gene: TRBJ2-5
abundance: -
CDR3nt: TGCAGTGCTAGAGATGCGACACCGAGCGGGGGGCGTCAAGAGACCCAGTACTTC
CDR3aa: CSARDATPSGGRQETQYF

d_gene: -
v_gene: TRBV7-6
j_gene: TRBJ2-3
abundance: many
CDR3nt: TGTGCCAGCAGCTTAGAGGTGGCGCCCACTAGCACAGATACGCAGTATTTT
CDR3aa: CASSLEVAPTSTDTQYF

d_gene: -
v_gene: TRBV12-3/TRBV12-4
j_gene: TRBJ1-5
abundance: -
CDR3nt: TGTGCCAGCAGCCAGAGAGATAGCAATCAGCCCCAGCATTTT
CDR3aa: CASSQRDSNQPQHF

d_gene: TRBD1
v_gene: TRBV5-5
j_gene: TRBJ2-2
abundance: -
CDR3nt: TGTGCCAGCAGCTTCGGGACAGTCGCGAACACCGGGGAGCTGTTTTTT
CDR3aa: CASSFGTVANTGELFF

d_gene: TRBD2
v_gene: TRBV10-3
j_gene: TRBJ2-3
abundance: -
CDR3nt: TGTGCCACCGTAGCGGGAAGCACAGATACGCAGTATTTT
CDR3aa: CATVAGSTDTQYF

d_gene: -
v_gene: TRBV7-2
j_gene: TRBJ2-5
abundance: few
CDR3nt: TGTGCCAGCAGGCCCACAGGGCCGCCGGAGACCCAGTACTTC
CDR3aa: CASRPTGPPETQYF

d_gene: -
v_gene: TRBV7-9
j_gene: TRBJ1-2
abundance: -
CDR3nt: TGTGCCAGCGGGGGGGGTCTGGACACCTTC
CDR3aa: CASGGGLDTF

d_gene: -
v_gene: TRBV6-1
j_gene: TRBJ1-4
abundance: once
CDR3nt: TGTGCCAGCAGGAGGGGGGACCCTAATGAAAAACTGTTTTTT
CDR3aa: CASRRGDPNEKLFF

d_gene: TRBD1
v_gene: TRBV7-2
j_gene: TRBJ2-7
abundance: -
CDR3nt: TGTGCCAGCAGCCCGTACCGGACAGGGGGCATCTACGAGCAGTACTTC
CDR3aa: CASSPYRTGGIYEQYF

d_gene: -
v_gene: TRBV5-4
j_gene: TRBJ2-4
abundance: -
CDR3nt: TGTGCCAGCAGCGCCTACATGGGGGGGCGGAACATTCAGTACTTC
CDR3aa: CASSAYMGGRNIQYF

d_gene: -
v_gene: TRBV4-1
j_gene: TRBJ1-1
abundance: -
CDR3nt: TGCGCCAGCAGCCAAGTTCGGGGTCGCTTGAGAGCTTTCTTT
CDR3aa: CASSQVRGRLRAFF

d_gene: -
v_gene: TRBV2
j_gene: TRBJ2-7
abundance: -
CDR3nt: TGTGCCAGCAGGGCCGCCTCCTACGAGCAGTACTTC
CDR3aa: CASRAASYEQYF

d_gene: -
v_gene: TRBV7-8
j_gene: TRBJ1-5
abundance: many
CDR3nt: TGTGCCAGCAGCTTAGCGCACCAGGGTTGGGGGGATGAGACCCAGCATTTT
CDR3aa: CASSLAHQGWGDETQHF

d_gene: -
v_gene: TRBV2
j_gene: TRBJ1-1
abundance: -
CDR3nt: TGTGCCAGCAGCGTACAGGCGAACACTGAAGCTTTCTTT
CDR3aa: CASSVQANTEAFF

d_gene: TRBD2
v_gene: TRBV7-6
j_gene: TRBJ2-7
abundance: -
CDR3nt: TGTGCCAGCAGCTTGCGGGGGGGGGGATGGGACGAGCAGTACTTC
CDR3aa: CASSLRGGGWDEQYF

d_gene: -
v_gene: TRBV6-1
j_gene: TRBJ2-7
abundance: -
CDR3nt: TGTGCCAGCAGCCCGAGAACTGGGAGTGGCGACGAGCAGTACTTC
CDR3aa: CASSPRTGSGDEQYF

d_gene: -
v_gene: TRBV3-1
j_gene: TRBJ2-1
abundance: -
CDR3nt: TGTGCCAGCAGCCAGGTCTCGAGACACAATGAGCAGTTCTTC
CDR3aa: CASSQVSRHNEQFF

d_gene: -
v_gene: TRBV5-1
j_gene: TRBJ1-1
abundance: -
CDR3nt: TGCGCCAGCAGCCCTAGCCGGGGCAGGAACACTGAAGCTTTCTTT
CDR3aa: CASSPSRGRNTEAFF

d_gene: TRBD1
v_gene: TRBV24-1
j_gene: TRBJ2-7
abundance: -
CDR3nt: TGTGCCACCAGTGTCGGCCGGGACAGGGGTAACTACGAGCAGTACTTC
CDR3aa: CATSVGRDRGNYEQYF

d_gene: TRBD1
v_gene: TRBV19
j_gene: TRBJ1-2
abundance: few
CDR3nt: TGTGCCAGTAGTCTAACACCTCCGACAGGGACCTATGGCTACACCTTC
CDR3aa: CASSLTPPTGTYGYTF

d_gene: -
v_gene: TRBV28
j_gene: TRBJ2-7
abundance: -
CDR3nt: TGTGCCAGCAGTTCGCCCTTCAGACAGGCCAGGGCGGGCTACGAGCAGTACTTC
CDR3aa: CASSSPFRQARAGYEQYF

d_gene: TRBD2
v_gene: TRBV7-2
j_gene: TRBJ2-7
abundance: few
CDR3nt: TGTGCCAGCAGCTCCCTCGGGGGGGCTGAGCAGTACTTC
CDR3aa: CASSSLGGAEQYF

d_gene: -
v_gene: TRBV7-8
j_gene: TRBJ2-7
abundance: -
CDR3nt: TGTGCCAGCAGCTTTCTCCGCGGGACGGGAGAGCAGTACTTC
CDR3aa: CASSFLRGTGEQYF